The 5 T cell receptor beta chains presented below share a single source sample, sequenced in a study of shared clonotypes between healthy human individuals. Produced via immunoSEQ multiplex PCR; TCRdb's table is partial and in-frame only. The sample lists some 2,000,000 clones; 90% to 96% were seen once. The sequencing input was naive CD4+ T cells sorted from blood. The subset here: CD45RA+ positively selected. The receptors here all came from a man aged 18-30 years in good health.

The gene calls are TRBV29-1 and TRBJ2-7; TRBD1 is a possible D gene (6 bases). Per germline, CDR1 SQVTM and CDR2 ANQGSEA. CDR3 length equals 13 residues. The V and J ends lost 6 bases and 5 bases respectively, with 17 bases between them. CDR3 sequence reads: CSVIRQGRHEQYF. The CDR3 DNA reads as TGCAGCGTGATTAGGCAGGGGCGACACGAGCAGTACTTC.

The V and J genes are TRBV7-3 and TRBJ1-1; 8 positions match TRBD1. V lost 5 bases, J lost 5 bases, and 4 bases stayed unmatched. The CDR3 has 13 amino acids. Germline CDR1 reads SGHTA; CDR2 reads FQGTGA. The CDR3 is CASSTDRGTEAFF. CDR3 DNA: TGTGCCAGCAGCACTGACAGGGGAACTGAAGCTTTCTTT.

A word on this clone: In the same sample, other DNA sequences code for this CDR3. The chain joins TRBV9 to TRBJ2-5; TRBD1 aligns across 7 bases. CDR1 and CDR2 (germline): SGDLS, YYNGEE. This CDR3 contains 14 residues. V lost 3 bases and J lost 0; bases outside the gene matches: 2. CDR3 in amino acids: CASSAGQNQETQYF. In DNA form, the CDR3 reads TGTGCCAGCAGCGCGGGACAGAACCAAGAGACCCAGTACTTC.

The chain recombines TRBV2 with TRBJ2-7, with a tentative D call TRBD2 (5 bases). Trimming took 5 bases from V and 6 from J, leaving 17 bases between them. CDR1 is SNHLY and CDR2 is FYNNEI in the germline V gene. The CDR3 contains 14 residues. The DNA of the CDR3 is TGTGCCAGCAGTCCTCCGGTACTAGGAGGCGAGCAGTACTTC. This encodes CASSPPVLGGEQYF.

This chain uses TRBV6-1 with TRBJ1-5; D not certain. CDR1 and CDR2 from the germline V gene are MNHNS and SASEGT. V lost 4 bases, J lost 1 base, and 8 bases lay in between. This CDR3 is 14 amino acids long. CDR3: CASSVMESNQPQHF. The CDR3 DNA reads TGTGCCAGCAGTGTCATGGAGAGCAATCAGCCCCAGCATTTT.